Presented here are 21 T cell receptor beta chains from one specimen sequenced in a study of blood T cell repertoires in COVID-19. Only in-frame clones appear in the TCRdb table, and some are missing; sequencing was by immunoSEQ multiplex PCR. The data show about 150,000 clones, around four fifths seen once. Sequences were obtained from PBMCs or T cells enriched from blood (not recorded which). All receptors derive from a middle-aged woman who had recovered from COVID-19.

The chain links TRBV13 to TRBJ1-1; 7 bases fit TRBD1. CDR3 length: 12 amino acids. Germline CDR1 and CDR2: PRHDT and FYEKMQ (reference sequence). V shed 5 bases, J shed 11 bases, and the junction held 8 bases outside the gene matches. The CDR3 region has the DNA TGTGCCAGCAGCCCACAGGGGACATATGCTTTCTTT. This codes for CASSPQGTYAFF.

This chain connects TRBV4-1 to TRBJ1-1; D ambiguous. The CDR3 totals 13 residues. Germline lookup yields CDR1 MGHRA and CDR2 YSYEKL. Trimming pared 6 bases from V and 7 bases from J, leaving 15 bases between. CDR3: CASRRLGSDEAFF. The CDR3, as DNA: TGCGCCAGCAGGCGTTTGGGCTCGGATGAAGCTTTCTTT.

This clone was counted a few times. The chain has TRBV7-9 and TRBJ2-1; 16 bases are shared with TRBD2. J gave up 0 bases and V 4 bases, and 6 bases lay outside the gene matches. Germline loops: CDR1 SEHNR, CDR2 FQNEAQ (reference sequence). The CDR3 is 19 residues long. CDR3 region: CASSSGLAGGKSSYNEQFF. The CDR3 DNA follows: TGTGCCAGCAGCTCGGGACTAGCGGGGGGGAAAAGCTCCTACAATGAGCAGTTCTTC.

The CDR3 region has the DNA TGTGCCATCAAGCTAGCGGGGAACCAAGAGACCCAGTACTTC. Residues: CAIKLAGNQETQYF. The rearrangement links TRBV10-3 to TRBJ2-5, with 9 bases matching TRBD2. Trimming took 7 bases from V and 0 from J; bases not matched to a gene: 3. Germline V gene lookup returns CDR1 ENHRY and CDR2 SYGVKD. This CDR3 is built from 14 residues.

This clone showed up just a few times. The CDR3 spells CASQYGRGSSDTQYF. CDR3 DNA: TGTGCCAGCCAATACGGGAGGGGGAGCTCAGATACGCAGTATTTT. The chain combines TRBV2 with TRBJ2-3, with TRBD2 matching over 8 bases. Per germline, CDR1 SNHLY and CDR2 FYNNEI. V lost 8 bases and J lost 4; bases outside the gene matches: 11. The CDR3 loop spans 15 amino acids.

This sequence joins TRBV13 and TRBJ2-5; 8 bases align to TRBD1. The CDR3 is 14 amino acids. V gave up 2 bases and J gave up 5 bases; unmatched junction bases: 4. CDR1 PRHDT and CDR2 FYEKMQ come from the germline V gene (reference sequence). Here the CDR3 DNA reads TGTGCCAGCAGCTTACAGGGGGCGAGTGAGACCCAGTACTTC. Residues: CASSLQGASETQYF.

This chain uses TRBV7-9 with TRBJ1-5; TRBD1 agrees at 8 bases. The V and J ends lost 5 bases and 5 bases, in that order; junction bases with no gene match: 5. The CDR3 loop spans 14 amino acids. CDR1 and CDR2 (germline): SEHNR, FQNEAQ (reference sequence). The CDR3 spells CASSPDRADQPQHF. The CDR3 region has the DNA TGTGCCAGCAGCCCGGACAGGGCGGATCAGCCCCAGCATTTT.

V is TRBV5-6 and J is TRBJ2-5, with a tentative D call TRBD1 (6 bases). The CDR3 has 14 amino acids. V was cut by 5 bases and J by 2 bases, with 13 bases left in between. Germline loops: CDR1 SGHDT, CDR2 YYEEEE. The CDR3 DNA is TGTGCCAGCAGAAATCAGGGGTTTCAAGAGACCCAGTACTTC. This translates into CASRNQGFQETQYF.

The V call is TRBV6-5, the J call TRBJ1-1, with TRBD1 matching 7 bases. This CDR3 has 14 amino acids. V lost 5 bases, J lost 4 bases, and 7 bases stayed unmatched. Per the germline V gene, CDR1 is MNHEY and CDR2 is SVGAGI. The CDR3: CASSSQGGGTEAFF. In nucleotides, the CDR3 is TGTGCCAGCAGTAGCCAAGGGGGCGGCACTGAAGCTTTCTTT.

The chain recombines TRBV6-4 with TRBJ2-1, with D possibly TRBD2 on 5 matching bases. V lost 0 bases to trimming and J lost 0 bases, with 9 bases between them. Germline CDR1 reads MRHNA; CDR2 reads SNTAGT. This CDR3 contains 16 residues. The CDR3 sequence is CASSDSIASSYNEQFF. The CDR3 DNA sequence: TGTGCCAGCAGTGACTCAATAGCGAGCTCCTACAATGAGCAGTTCTTC.

The rearrangement joins TRBV2 to TRBJ2-3; D is undetermined. The CDR3 consists of 12 residues. Trimming removed 3 bases from V and 5 bases from J, with 6 bases in between. Germline V lookup: CDR1 SNHLY, CDR2 FYNNEI. The CDR3 loop is CASSETGDTQYF. The CDR3 DNA reads as TGTGCCAGCAGTGAGACTGGAGATACGCAGTATTTT.

This chain uses TRBV2 with TRBJ2-7; the match to TRBD2 covers 14 bases. Germline CDR1 is SNHLY and CDR2 is FYNNEI. V shed 9 bases and J 6 bases; nucleotides not matched to a gene: 7. CDR3 length equals 14 residues. CDR3 coding DNA: TGTGCCAGAGCGAGACTAGCGGGAGGGGGCGAGCAGTACTTC. This codes for CARARLAGGGEQYF.

V and J are TRBV5-1 and TRBJ1-1; no reliable D call. The CDR3 has 14 amino acids. Germline V gives CDR1 SGHRS, CDR2 YFSETQ. V gave up 0 bases and J gave up 1 base, with 7 bases separating them. CDR3 sequence (DNA): TGCGCCAGCAGCTTGGAGCAGGAGAACACTGAAGCTTTCTTT. It translates to CASSLEQENTEAFF. The full variable domain, its missing parts supplied by reference TRBV5-1 and TRBJ1-1, is KAGVTQTPRYLIKTRGQQVTLSCSPISGHRSVSWYQQTPGQGLQFLFEYFSETQRNKGNFPGRFSGRQFSNSRSEMNVSTLELGDSALYLCASSLEQENTEAFFGQGTRLTVV.

V usage is TRBV9 and J usage is TRBJ2-2, with a possible D match to TRBD2 (5 bases). Germline assignment: CDR1 SGDLS and CDR2 YYNGEE. There are 16 residues in the CDR3. Trimming took off 4 bases at V and 4 bases at J, with 17 bases between the two ends. The CDR3 sequence is CASSTTFSGITGELFF. The DNA of the CDR3 is TGTGCCAGCAGCACCACGTTCAGCGGAATCACCGGGGAGCTGTTTTTT.

This clone was seen a single time. The V and J genes are TRBV15 and TRBJ2-5; TRBD2 aligns across 10 bases. Trimming took 3 bases from V and 3 from J; bases not matched to a gene: 7. This CDR3 spans 16 amino acids. Germline loops: CDR1 LNHNV, CDR2 YYDKDF (reference sequence). CDR3 nucleotides: TGTGCCACCAGCAGGGGATTGCTAGCGGGAGAAGAGACCCAGTACTTC. It specifies CATSRGLLAGEETQYF.

CDR3 in DNA: TGTGCCAGCAGCCAAGAAGAGGGGACAGATCCCTACGAGCAGTACTTC. It encodes CASSQEEGTDPYEQYF. The gene calls are TRBV14 and TRBJ2-7, with TRBD1 matching over 7 bases. The CDR3 runs to 16 residues. V was pared by 0 bases and J by 2 bases, with 7 bases of the junction left unmatched. The germline gives CDR1 SGHDN, CDR2 FVKESK.

The V gene is TRBV14, the J gene TRBJ2-1; D possibly corresponds to TRBD1 (6 bases). Germline V gene sequence: CDR1 SGHDN, CDR2 FVKESK. There are 15 residues in the CDR3. Trimming took off 4 bases at V and 4 bases at J, with 14 bases between the two ends. CDR3 nucleotides: TGTGCCAGCAGCCCCGAACTCGGACAGTACAATGAGCAGTTCTTC. It codes for CASSPELGQYNEQFF.

The V gene is TRBV5-1, the J gene TRBJ2-5; tentative D call: TRBD1 (6 bases). V shed 7 bases and J shed 1 base, with 23 bases lying between them. Germline V gene sequence: CDR1 SGHRS, CDR2 YFSETQ. The CDR3 sequence is 17 residues long. Here the CDR3 reads CASRTGQPRHFQETQYF. The CDR3 DNA reads TGCGCCAGCCGAACTGGACAGCCTCGACACTTCCAAGAGACCCAGTACTTC. Drawing the rest from reference TRBV5-1 and TRBJ2-5, the complete variable domain is KAGVTQTPRYLIKTRGQQVTLSCSPISGHRSVSWYQQTPGQGLQFLFEYFSETQRNKGNFPGRFSGRQFSNSRSEMNVSTLELGDSALYLCASRTGQPRHFQETQYFGPGTRLLVL.

This clone was observed once. V is TRBV6-5 and J is TRBJ2-1; TRBD1 is a possible D gene (5 bases). Germline V gives CDR1 MNHEY, CDR2 SVGAGI. Trimming took 2 bases from V and 2 from J, leaving 10 bases between them. The CDR3 contains 15 residues. This CDR3 reads CASSYGRVPYNEQFF. The CDR3 DNA reads TGTGCCAGCAGTTACGGCAGGGTCCCCTACAATGAGCAGTTCTTC.

The chain combines TRBV11-1 with TRBJ1-2; 8 nucleotides align to TRBD1. The CDR3 is made up of 13 amino acids. CDR1 is SGHAT, CDR2 FQDESV, per germline (reference sequence). Trimming removed 4 bases from V and 8 bases from J; junction bases left unmatched: 6. The CDR3 nucleotides are TGTGCCAGCAGCTCTGCAGACAGGGGCGGCTACACCTTC. Protein: CASSSADRGGYTF.

The chain recombines TRBV7-9 with TRBJ2-1, with a tentative D call TRBD2 (6 bases). The V gene lost 5 bases and the J gene lost 1 base, with 9 bases spanning the gap. This CDR3 region has 14 residues. Germline CDR1 is SEHNR and CDR2 is FQNEAQ (reference sequence). CDR3 protein: CASSPRESYNEQFF. CDR3 DNA: TGTGCCAGCAGCCCACGGGAGTCCTACAATGAGCAGTTCTTC.